Below, 14 T cell receptor beta chains from the same sample are listed, as sequenced in a study of cytomegalovirus exposure and HLA in healthy donors. The PCR contained 60 Vbeta and 13 Jbeta primers. Clones were read by immunoSEQ multiplex PCR, and TCRdb kept only the in-frame ones, dropping some. Altogether 180,000 or so clones are present, about 59% being singletons, with the ten largest covering 2.5% to 3%. Sequenced sample: PBMCs. The receptors originated from a middle-aged man in good health and CMV-seronegative.

This chain connects TRBV6-5 to TRBJ1-4; possible D gene TRBD1, 6 bases. V was pared by 0 bases and J by 8 bases, with 10 bases between. Germline loops: CDR1 MNHEY, CDR2 SVGAGI. This CDR3 has 14 amino acids. The CDR3 bases are TGTGCCAGCAGTTACTCGTTTCAGGGGGAAAAACTGTTTTTT. It yields the protein CASSYSFQGEKLFF.

In its sample, this clone was seen once. The rearrangement uses TRBV6-1 and TRBJ1-2; tentatively, D is TRBD1 (5 bases). The CDR3 runs to 12 residues. V lost 1 base to trimming and J lost 9 bases, with 9 bases between them. Germline V gene data show CDR1 as MNHNS and CDR2 as SASEGT. The CDR3, as DNA: TGTGCCAGCAGTGAAGTTCAGGGAAGCTACACCTTC. This gives the protein CASSEVQGSYTF.

J is TRBJ1-2 and V is TRBV2, with 11 bases matching TRBD1. The ends lost 5 bases at V and 3 bases at J; junction bases unmatched: 5. The CDR3 is 15 amino acids. CDR1 SNHLY and CDR2 FYNNEI come from the germline V gene. The CDR3 sequence: CASSPGTGGHYGYTF. The CDR3 nucleotides are TGTGCCAGCAGTCCTGGGACAGGGGGACACTATGGCTACACCTTC.

The chain recombines TRBV7-8 with TRBJ2-3, with 9 bases lining up with TRBD2. The CDR3 length is 14 residues. V lost 8 bases, J lost 2 bases, and 5 bases stayed unmatched. Germline V gene data show CDR1 as SGHVS and CDR2 as FQNEAQ. The DNA for the CDR3 is TGTGCCAGCGAGACTAGCGGAGTCACAGATACGCAGTATTTT. Translated: CASETSGVTDTQYF.

In DNA, the CDR3 is TGCAGCGTGTCGACTAGCGGGAAGAAGTTCTTC. Translating it yields CSVSTSGKKFF. The chain joins TRBV29-1 to TRBJ2-1; the match to TRBD2 covers 11 bases. The germline gives CDR1 SQVTM, CDR2 ANQGSEA. The V segment lost 6 bases and the J segment 14 bases; nucleotides outside the gene matches: 6. The CDR3 is made up of 11 amino acids.

This clone was seen just once. V usage is TRBV19 and J usage is TRBJ2-5, with D possibly matching TRBD1 (5 bases). Deletions cut 9 bases from V and 2 bases from J, with 19 bases between. The CDR3 has 15 residues. Germline V gene data show CDR1 as LNHDA and CDR2 as SQIVND (reference sequence). The CDR3 sequence: CASGQGPTLQETQYF. The CDR3 coding sequence is TGTGCCAGCGGCCAGGGCCCAACCCTTCAAGAGACCCAGTACTTC.

This clone was counted a few times. The chain recombines TRBV7-8 with TRBJ2-1; D remains ambiguous. The V gene's germline CDR1 is SGHVS and CDR2 FQNEAQ. V lost 5 bases and J 4 bases, leaving 21 bases between the germline ends. There are 17 residues in the CDR3. The CDR3: CASSKELSLTDYNEQFF. CDR3 nucleotide sequence: TGTGCCAGCAGCAAGGAACTATCACTTACCGATTACAATGAGCAGTTCTTC. Drawing the rest from reference TRBV7-8 and TRBJ2-1, the complete variable domain is GAGVSQSPRYKVAKRGQDVALRCDPISGHVSLFWYQQALGQGPEFLTYFQNEAQLDKSGLPSDRFFAERPEGSVSTLKIQRTQQEDSAVYLCASSKELSLTDYNEQFFGPGTRLTVL.

The J gene is TRBJ2-2, the V gene TRBV19; 7 nucleotides line up with TRBD1. Trimming at V came to 0 bases and at J to 4 bases, leaving 2 bases not matched to a gene. The germline gives CDR1 LNHDA, CDR2 SQIVND (reference sequence). The CDR3 sequence is 15 residues long. The CDR3 spells CASSIEDRATGELFF. CDR3 DNA: TGTGCCAGTAGTATAGAAGACAGGGCCACCGGGGAGCTGTTTTTT.

The chain combines TRBV7-2 with TRBJ2-1; 10 nucleotides line up with TRBD2. Trimming cost V 6 bases and J 7 bases; bases outside gene matches: 9. This CDR3 is 15 amino acids long. CDR1 and CDR2 (germline): SGHTA, FQGNSA. CDR3 region: CASSQLAGVGNEQFF. In nucleotides, the CDR3 is TGTGCCAGCAGTCAGCTAGCGGGAGTTGGGAATGAGCAGTTCTTC. The full variable domain, its missing parts supplied by reference TRBV7-2 and TRBJ2-1, is GAGVSQSPSNKVTEKGKDVELRCDPISGHTALYWYRQSLGQGLEFLIYFQGNSAPDKSGLPSDRFSAERTGGSVSTLTIQRTQQEDSAVYLCASSQLAGVGNEQFFGPGTRLTVL.

J is TRBJ2-5 and V is TRBV15; the D gene is possibly TRBD2 (5 bases). This CDR3 region has 17 residues. Germline CDR1 reads LNHNV; CDR2 reads YYDKDF (reference sequence). Between the trimmed V and J ends, which lost 0 bases and 4 bases, there was a span of 18 bases. The CDR3 reads CATSRDQSGLLGETQYF. CDR3 coding DNA: TGTGCCACCAGCAGAGATCAATCAGGACTGCTGGGAGAGACCCAGTACTTC.

The chain recombines TRBV11-1 with TRBJ2-7, with 10 positions matching TRBD1. This CDR3 spans 15 amino acids. Germline V lookup: CDR1 SGHAT, CDR2 FQDESV (reference sequence). V shed 5 bases, J shed 7 bases, and the junction held 11 bases outside the gene matches. Here the CDR3 reads CASSLPRTGGNEQYF. CDR3 in DNA: TGTGCCAGCAGCCTCCCGAGGACAGGGGGGAATGAGCAGTACTTC.

This clone was detected only a few times. This chain joins TRBV7-9 and TRBJ1-1; TRBD1 matches at 8 bases. CDR3 length equals 16 residues. Looked up from germline, CDR1 is SEHNR and CDR2 is FQNEAQ (reference sequence). After removal of 3 bases from V and 0 bases from J, the junction contained 6 bases not matched to a gene. The CDR3 sequence: CASSFRRDRLNTEAFF. CDR3 nucleotide sequence: TGTGCCAGCAGCTTCCGCCGGGACAGGCTGAACACTGAAGCTTTCTTT.

The J gene is TRBJ2-3, the V gene TRBV7-9; 7 nucleotides align to TRBD1. J lost 3 bases, V lost 4 bases, and 13 bases had no gene match. The germline gives CDR1 SEHNR, CDR2 FQNEAQ (reference sequence). CDR3 length: 17 amino acids. The CDR3 DNA reads as TGTGCCAGCAGCTACCACAGGGGACCCCTGGGGACAGATACGCAGTATTTT. This encodes CASSYHRGPLGTDTQYF.

The J gene is TRBJ2-2, the V gene TRBV5-1; TRBD1 agrees at 9 bases. The junction had 8 bases not matched to a gene; V was cut back by 2 bases and J by 9 bases. CDR1 is SGHRS and CDR2 is YFSETQ in the germline V gene. The CDR3 length is 15 residues. The CDR3 region has the DNA TGCGCCAGCAGCTTCGCCGGGACAGGGAGGAGGGAGCTGTTTTTT. It translates to CASSFAGTGRRELFF.